This TCR beta chain was retrieved from a study of blood T cell repertoires in COVID-19. Study summary: Material from acute and convalescent COVID-19 was sourced from the United States, Italy and Spain. PBMCs, B-cell-depleted T cells, or T cells were the source of the cDNA or gDNA that made up the material.

Only one count was recorded for this clone. Germline V gives CDR1 SGHRS, CDR2 YFSETQ. This CDR3 has 15 residues. V was shortened by 4 bases and J by 1 base, with 12 bases between the two germline ends. In the study's own analysis: Scientists estimated how many nucleated cells there were by amplifying reference gene primers. TCRdb's table, derived via immunoSEQ multiplex PCR, lists solely in-frame clones and lacks some. From that table come the V and J calls and clone size; the DNA was used to work out D and trimming. This sample has 90,000 to 120,000 clones, with about three quarters found just once. This clonotype was sampled from a man aged 65 to 79 with acute or convalescent COVID-19. The sample consisted of peripheral blood. The gene calls are TRBV5-1 and TRBJ2-1, with D tentatively TRBD1 (5 bases). CDR3: CASSLVTESYNEQFF. CDR3 in DNA: TGCGCCAGCAGCCTGGTGACAGAATCCTACAATGAGCAGTTCTTC.